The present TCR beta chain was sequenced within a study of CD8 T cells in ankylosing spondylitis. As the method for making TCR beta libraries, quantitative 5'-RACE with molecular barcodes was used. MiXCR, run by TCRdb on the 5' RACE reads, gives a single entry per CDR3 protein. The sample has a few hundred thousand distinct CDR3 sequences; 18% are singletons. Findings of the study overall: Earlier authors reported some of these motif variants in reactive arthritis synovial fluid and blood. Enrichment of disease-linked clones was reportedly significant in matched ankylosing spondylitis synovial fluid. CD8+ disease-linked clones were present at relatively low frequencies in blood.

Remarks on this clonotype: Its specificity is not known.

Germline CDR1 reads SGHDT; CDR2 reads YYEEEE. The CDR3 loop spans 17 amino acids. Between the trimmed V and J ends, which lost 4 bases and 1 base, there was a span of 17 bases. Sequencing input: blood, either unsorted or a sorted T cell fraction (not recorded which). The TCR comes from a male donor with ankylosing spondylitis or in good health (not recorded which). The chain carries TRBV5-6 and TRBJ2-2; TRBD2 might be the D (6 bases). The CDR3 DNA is TGTGCCAGCAGCCTGAGAGTACTAGCACTGAACACCGGGGAGCTGTTTTTT. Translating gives CASSLRVLALNTGELFF.